This T cell receptor beta chain was captured in a study of T cells after yellow fever vaccination. TCR cDNA, made by 5'RACE template switching, carried an added universal primer site and UMIs. TCRdb used MiXCR to reprocess the 5' RACE reads, holding one entry per CDR3 protein. The sample lists about 310,000 distinct CDR3 sequences, less than 4.5% occurring once. The V and J ends lost 10 bases and 2 bases respectively, with 18 bases between them. Per germline, CDR1 MNHEY and CDR2 SVGEGT. CDR3 length: 14 amino acids. Study-wide points: The bulk population could contribute abundant contaminating clonotypes to FACS-sorted repertoires.

In this sample, this clonotype turned up a few times. Its antigen is unknown. This chain uses TRBV6-2 or TRBV6-3 with TRBJ2-7; D not certain. Sequencing used PBMCs, obtained on the day of the yellow fever booster vaccination. This TCR derives from a man aged 18 to 30 who received the YFV17D yellow fever vaccine. CDR3 in amino acids: CATLPTPSAYEQYF. CDR3 DNA sequence: TGTGCCACCCTCCCGACTCCCTCAGCCTACGAGCAGTACTTC.